This record covers a single T cell receptor (beta chain). Its binding antigen is unknown. Base qualities were left out, and no much larger clone turns up one base away. The CDR3 sequence holds 13 residues, the cysteine and phenylalanine included. Of the read, only the CDR3 DNA is kept; its 39 bases are in frame from base 1. V and J lose 4 bases and 5 bases, and a span of 8 bases separates them. Per the germline V gene (reference sequence), LNHDA is the CDR1 and SQIVND is the CDR2. These data originate in a study of cytomegalovirus exposure and HLA in healthy donors (dated by TCRdb to about 2017). For context, the study as a whole: According to a later analysis, one platform produced both the 100 to 150 validation repertoires and the approximately 660 repertoires of the first cohort. The study aimed to test whether signatures of past pathogen exposure could be identified by cataloging public T cell receptors. Along with the approximately 620-subject first cohort, a separate validation cohort of over a hundred different subjects was used. To predict cytomegalovirus infection status, the study combined high-throughput TCR immunosequencing, statistical association of individual TCRs with disease status, and machine learning.

The receptor library was made with the immunoSEQ multiplex PCR assay. Under the source paper's analysis protocol: To diagnose cytomegalovirus status from the catalog of TCR beta chain sequences, a statistical classification framework was built. TCRdb stores this immuneACCESS table with in-frame sequences only. Part of the clones is absent; in the studies checked, under half of the shortfall reflects unresolved V genes, and no reason is known for the rest. For V, J and clone size, that table is used; D and trimming come from the DNA. Here the sample has about 330,000 clones; approximately 90% occur a single time. The biggest ten clones account for under 0.85% of the sample. Study-wide findings and limitations: A few of the identified cytomegalovirus-associated TCR beta chains were confirmed in vitro to be specific for cytomegalovirus antigens. Cytomegalovirus status was reported to be diagnosed by the classifier with high specificity and sensitivity in both the original and validation cohorts. The study listed 164 TCR beta chains as associated with cytomegalovirus. Most TCR sequences were observed very rarely across donors, whereas some public TCRs were present in many individuals. All 120 or so repertoires were used to score co-occurrence in the validation cohort in a later analysis, because that analysis had no HLA typing for the cohort. A later analysis found that TCRs clustered in the first cohort also tended to co-occur in the approximately 120 validation repertoires, with 94% of cluster scores above 0. It was suggested by the authors that the approach could potentially be generalized to other disease states and immunological phenotypes.

The donors belonged to the validation cohort of about 110 subjects, which was separate from the roughly 700-subject first cohort. The material sequenced was PBMCs. The rearranged chain carries TRBV19 and TRBJ2-2; no D gene call is confident. The clonotype was recovered from a woman younger than 30 in good health and CMV-seronegative. This receptor carries the CDR3 CASSTRLTGELFF. The base sequence is TGTGCCAGTAGTACCAGATTAACCGGGGAGCTGTTTTTT.